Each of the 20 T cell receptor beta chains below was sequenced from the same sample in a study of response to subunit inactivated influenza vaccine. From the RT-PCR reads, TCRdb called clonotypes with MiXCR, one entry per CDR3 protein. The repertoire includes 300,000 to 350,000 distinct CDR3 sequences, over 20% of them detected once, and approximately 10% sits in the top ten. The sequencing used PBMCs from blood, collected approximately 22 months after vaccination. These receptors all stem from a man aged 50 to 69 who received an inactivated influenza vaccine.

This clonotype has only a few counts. The CDR3 region has the DNA TGTGCCAGCAGGACCTCCGGGACAATTAATGAAAAACTGTTTTTT. As protein: CASRTSGTINEKLFF. The V and J genes are TRBV6-1 and TRBJ1-4; tentatively, D is TRBD1 (6 bases). CDR1 MNHNS and CDR2 SASEGT come from the germline V gene. V was shortened by 6 bases and J by 4 bases, with 15 bases between the two germline ends. This CDR3 is 15 amino acids long.

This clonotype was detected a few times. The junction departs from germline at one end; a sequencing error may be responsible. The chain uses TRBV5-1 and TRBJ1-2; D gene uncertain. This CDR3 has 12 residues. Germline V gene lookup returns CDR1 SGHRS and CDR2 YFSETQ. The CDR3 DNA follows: TGCGTCAGCGGAGAACCCAACTATGGCTACACCTTC. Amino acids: CVSGEPNYGYTF.

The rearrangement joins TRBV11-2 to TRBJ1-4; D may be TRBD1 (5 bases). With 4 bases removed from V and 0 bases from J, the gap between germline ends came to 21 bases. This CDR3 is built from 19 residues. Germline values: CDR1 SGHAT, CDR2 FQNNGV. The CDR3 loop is CASSSNSGFWGPTNEKLFF. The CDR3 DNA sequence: TGTGCCAGCAGCTCCAATTCGGGCTTTTGGGGCCCAACTAATGAAAAACTGTTTTTT.

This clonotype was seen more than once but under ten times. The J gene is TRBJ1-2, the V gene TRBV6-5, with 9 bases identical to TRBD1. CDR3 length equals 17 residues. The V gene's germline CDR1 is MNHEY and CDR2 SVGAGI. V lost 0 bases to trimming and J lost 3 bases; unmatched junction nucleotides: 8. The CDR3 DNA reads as TGTGCCAGCAGTTACTCCCATCTGGACAGGGGCCACTATGGCTACACCTTC. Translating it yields CASSYSHLDRGHYGYTF.

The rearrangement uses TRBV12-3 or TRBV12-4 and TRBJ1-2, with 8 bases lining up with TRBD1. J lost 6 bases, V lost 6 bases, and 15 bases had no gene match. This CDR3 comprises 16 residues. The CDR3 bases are TGTGCCAGCAGGGAAGGGTGGACAGGGAGAGATCATGGCTACACCTTC. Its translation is CASREGWTGRDHGYTF.

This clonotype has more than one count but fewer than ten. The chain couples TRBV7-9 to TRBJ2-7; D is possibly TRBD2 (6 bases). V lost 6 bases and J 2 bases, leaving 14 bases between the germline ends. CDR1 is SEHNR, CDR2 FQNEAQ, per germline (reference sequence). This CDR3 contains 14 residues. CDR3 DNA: TGTGCCAGCAGGTCTTCGGGGGTACCCTACGAGCAGTACTTC. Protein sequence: CASRSSGVPYEQYF.

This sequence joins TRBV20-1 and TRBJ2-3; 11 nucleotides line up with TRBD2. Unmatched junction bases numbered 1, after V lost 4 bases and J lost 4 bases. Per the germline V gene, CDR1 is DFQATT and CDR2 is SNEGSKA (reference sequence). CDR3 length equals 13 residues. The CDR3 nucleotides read TGCAGTGCTATTAGCGGGAGGGCAGATACGCAGTATTTT. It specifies CSAISGRADTQYF.

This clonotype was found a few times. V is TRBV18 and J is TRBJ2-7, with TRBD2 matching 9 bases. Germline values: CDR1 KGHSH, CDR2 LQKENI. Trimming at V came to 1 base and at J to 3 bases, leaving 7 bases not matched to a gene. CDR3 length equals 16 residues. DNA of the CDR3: TGTGCCAGCTCACCACGGTCTAGCGGGACGAACTACGAGCAGTACTTC. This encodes CASSPRSSGTNYEQYF. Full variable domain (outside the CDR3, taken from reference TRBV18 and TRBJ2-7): NAGVMQNPRHLVRRRGQEARLRCSPMKGHSHVYWYRQLPEEGLKFMVYLQKENIIDESGMPKERFSAEFPKEGPSILRIQQVVRGDSAAYFCASSPRSSGTNYEQYFGPGTRLTVT.

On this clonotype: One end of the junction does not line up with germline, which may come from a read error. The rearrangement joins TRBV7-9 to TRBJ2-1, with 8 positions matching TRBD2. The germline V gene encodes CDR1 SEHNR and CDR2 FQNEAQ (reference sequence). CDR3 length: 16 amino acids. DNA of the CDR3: TGTGCCAGCAGCTTAGCGCTCGGGAGGGCCTACAATGAGGAGTTCTTC. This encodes CASSLALGRAYNEEFF.

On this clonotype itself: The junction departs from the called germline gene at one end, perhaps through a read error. CDR3 in DNA: TGTGCCACCAGCGAGCTGGACTCCGACAATGAGCAGTTCTTC. Translated: CATSELDSDNEQFF. The chain recombines TRBV15 with TRBJ2-1; TRBD2 is a possible D gene (5 bases). The CDR3 covers 14 residues. CDR1 and CDR2 (germline): LNHNV, YYDKDF (reference sequence).

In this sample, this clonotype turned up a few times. The CDR3: CASSTSRDRVPYNSPLHF. The CDR3 DNA reads TGTGCCAGCAGTACCTCCCGGGACAGGGTACCCTATAATTCACCCCTCCACTTT. V usage is TRBV11-1 and J usage is TRBJ1-6; 9 positions match TRBD1. The CDR3 totals 18 residues. V lost 6 bases and J lost 2; bases outside the gene matches: 11. CDR1 SGHAT and CDR2 FQDESV come from the germline V gene (reference sequence). Drawing the rest from reference TRBV11-1 and TRBJ1-6, the complete variable domain is EAEVAQSPRYKITEKSQAVAFWCDPISGHATLYWYRQILGQGPELLVQFQDESVVDDSQLPKDRFSAERLKGVDSTLKIQPAELGDSAMYLCASSTSRDRVPYNSPLHFGNGTRLTVT.

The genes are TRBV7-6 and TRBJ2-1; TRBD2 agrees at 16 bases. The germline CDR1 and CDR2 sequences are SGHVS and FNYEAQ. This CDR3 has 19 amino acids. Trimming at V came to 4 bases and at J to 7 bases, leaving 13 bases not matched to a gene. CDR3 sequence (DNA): TGTGCCAGCAGCTCGCCGGGACTAGCGGGGGGGACGGGTTTGAATGAGCAGTTCTTC. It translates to CASSSPGLAGGTGLNEQFF. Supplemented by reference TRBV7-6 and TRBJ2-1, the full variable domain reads GAGVSQSPRYKVTKRGQDVALRCDPISGHVSLYWYRQALGQGPEFLTYFNYEAQQDKSGLPNDRFSAERPEGSISTLTIQRTEQRDSAMYRCASSSPGLAGGTGLNEQFFGPGTRLTVL.

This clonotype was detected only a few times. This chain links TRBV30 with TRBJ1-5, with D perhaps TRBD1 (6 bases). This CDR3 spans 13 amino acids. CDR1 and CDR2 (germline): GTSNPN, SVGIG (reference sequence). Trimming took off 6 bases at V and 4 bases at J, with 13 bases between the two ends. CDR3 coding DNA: TGTGCCTGTGGCAGGAGGGGGAATCAGCCCCAGCATTTT. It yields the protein CACGRRGNQPQHF.

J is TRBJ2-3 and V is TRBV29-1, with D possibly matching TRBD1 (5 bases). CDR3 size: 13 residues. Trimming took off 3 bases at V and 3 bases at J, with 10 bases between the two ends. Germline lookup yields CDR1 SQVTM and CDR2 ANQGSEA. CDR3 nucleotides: TGCAGCGTTGATTGGCAGGGAACAGATACGCAGTATTTT. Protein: CSVDWQGTDTQYF.

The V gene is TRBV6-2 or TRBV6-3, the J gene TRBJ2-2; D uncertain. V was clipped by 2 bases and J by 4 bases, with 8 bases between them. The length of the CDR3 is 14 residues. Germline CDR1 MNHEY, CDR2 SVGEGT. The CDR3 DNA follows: TGTGCCAGCAGTTACGAGGCCGTCACCGGGGAGCTGTTTTTT. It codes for CASSYEAVTGELFF.

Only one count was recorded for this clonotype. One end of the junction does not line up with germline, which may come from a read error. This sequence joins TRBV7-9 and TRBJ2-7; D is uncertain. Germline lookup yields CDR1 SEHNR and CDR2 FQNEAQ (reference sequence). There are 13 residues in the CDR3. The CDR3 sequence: CVSSLFAGYEQYF. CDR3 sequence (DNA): TGTGTCAGCAGCTTATTTGCCGGCTACGAGCAGTACTTC.

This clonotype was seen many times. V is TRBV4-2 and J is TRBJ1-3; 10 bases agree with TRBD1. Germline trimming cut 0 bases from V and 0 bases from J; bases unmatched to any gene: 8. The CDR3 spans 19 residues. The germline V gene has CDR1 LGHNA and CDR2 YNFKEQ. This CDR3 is CASSQDGTGATISGNTIYF. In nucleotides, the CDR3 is TGTGCCAGCAGCCAAGATGGGACAGGGGCTACTATCTCTGGAAACACCATATATTTT.

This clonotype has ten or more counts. Here the CDR3 DNA reads TGTGCCAGCAACGGGGATAGCAATCAGCCCCAGCATTTT. Protein sequence: CASNGDSNQPQHF. The chain couples TRBV28 to TRBJ1-5; D is unclear. CDR1 MDHEN and CDR2 SYDVKM come from the germline V gene. Trimming stripped 7 bases from V and 0 bases from J, with 7 bases between. The CDR3 has 13 amino acids.

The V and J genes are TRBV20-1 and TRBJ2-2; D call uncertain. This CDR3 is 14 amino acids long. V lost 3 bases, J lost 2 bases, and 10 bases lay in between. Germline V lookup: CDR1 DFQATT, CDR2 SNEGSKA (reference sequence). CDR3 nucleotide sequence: TGCAGTGCTAGGGTGTTGAAAAACACCGGGGAGCTGTTTTTT. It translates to CSARVLKNTGELFF.

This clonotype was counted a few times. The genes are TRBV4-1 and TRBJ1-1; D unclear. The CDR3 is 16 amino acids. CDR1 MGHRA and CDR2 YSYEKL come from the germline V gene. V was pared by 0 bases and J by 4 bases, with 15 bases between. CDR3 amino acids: CASSQDMGRVGTEAFF. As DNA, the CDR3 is TGCGCCAGCAGCCAAGATATGGGGAGGGTGGGCACTGAAGCTTTCTTT.